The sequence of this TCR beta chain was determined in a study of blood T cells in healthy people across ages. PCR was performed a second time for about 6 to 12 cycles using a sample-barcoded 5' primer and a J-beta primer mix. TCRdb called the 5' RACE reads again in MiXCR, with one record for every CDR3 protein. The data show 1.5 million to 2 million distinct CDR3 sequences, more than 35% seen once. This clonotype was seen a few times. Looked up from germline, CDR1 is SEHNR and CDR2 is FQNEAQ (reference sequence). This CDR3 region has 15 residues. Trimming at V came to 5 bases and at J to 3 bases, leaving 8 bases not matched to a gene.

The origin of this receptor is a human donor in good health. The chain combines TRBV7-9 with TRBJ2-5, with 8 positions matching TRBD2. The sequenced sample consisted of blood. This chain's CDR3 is CASSVTGTREETQYF. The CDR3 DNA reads TGTGCCAGCAGCGTCACCGGGACTAGGGAAGAGACCCAGTACTTC. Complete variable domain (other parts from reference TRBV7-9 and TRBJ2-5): DTGVSQNPRHKITKRGQNVTFRCDPISEHNRLYWYRQTLGQGPEFLTYFQNEAQLEKSRLLSDRFSAERPKGSFSTLEIQRTEQGDSAMYLCASSVTGTREETQYFGPGTRLLVL.